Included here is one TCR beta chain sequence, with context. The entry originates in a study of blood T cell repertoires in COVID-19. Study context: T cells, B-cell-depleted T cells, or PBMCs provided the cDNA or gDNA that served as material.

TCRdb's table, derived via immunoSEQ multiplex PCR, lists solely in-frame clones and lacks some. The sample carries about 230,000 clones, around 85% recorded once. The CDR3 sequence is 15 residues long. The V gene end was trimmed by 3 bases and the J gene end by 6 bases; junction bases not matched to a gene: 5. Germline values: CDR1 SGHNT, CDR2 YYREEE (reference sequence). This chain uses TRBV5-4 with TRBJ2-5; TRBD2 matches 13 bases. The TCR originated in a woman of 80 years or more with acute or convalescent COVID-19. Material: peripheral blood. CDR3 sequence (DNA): TGTGCCAGCAGCTCCGGACTAGCGGGGGCAAAGACCCAGTACTTC. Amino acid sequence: CASSSGLAGAKTQYF.